This entry lists 30 T cell receptor beta chains sequenced from one sample in a study of T cells after yellow fever vaccination. MiXCR, applied by TCRdb to the 5' RACE reads, yields one record per CDR3 protein. The sample has 300,000 to 450,000 distinct CDR3 sequences, around 6.5% seen once. The input for sequencing was PBMCs, taken 5 days after the yellow fever booster vaccination. These receptors were collected from a man between 25 and 39 years old who received the YFV17D yellow fever vaccine.

CDR3 protein: CASSLTSGVINEQFF. For the CDR3, the DNA is TGTGCCAGCAGTTTAACTAGCGGGGTTATCAATGAGCAGTTCTTC. The chain is built from TRBV12-3 or TRBV12-4 and TRBJ2-1, with 10 positions matching TRBD2. With 2 bases clipped from V and 6 bases from J, the junction kept 4 bases outside the gene matches. CDR3 length: 15 residues.

This clonotype has ten or more counts. The chain links TRBV2 to TRBJ2-2; D may match TRBD1 or TRBD2 (5 bases each). Germline V gene lookup returns CDR1 SNHLY and CDR2 FYNNEI. The CDR3 extends over 14 amino acids. V lost 7 bases, J lost 0 bases, and 9 bases lay in between. CDR3 in amino acids: CASKGTANTGELFF. The CDR3 DNA follows: TGTGCCAGCAAGGGGACGGCGAACACCGGGGAGCTGTTTTTT.

The rearrangement uses TRBV18 and TRBJ2-1, with D uncertain. The CDR3 is 12 residues long. In germline, CDR1 is KGHSH, CDR2 LQKENI. V was cut by 0 bases and J by 11 bases, with 8 bases left in between. The CDR3 is CASSPPMAQQFF. The DNA for the CDR3 is TGTGCCAGCTCACCACCGATGGCTCAGCAGTTCTTC.

On this clonotype: A much larger clone is a single base away; this may be a read error. CDR3 sequence: CASSDRSNTEDFF. The CDR3 nucleotides read TGTGCCAGCAGCGACAGGAGTAACACTGAAGATTTCTTT. The rearrangement uses TRBV6-5 and TRBJ1-1; a possible D gene is TRBD1 (6 bases). CDR1 and CDR2 from the germline V gene are MNHEY and SVGAGI. This CDR3 spans 13 amino acids.

This clonotype was counted only a few times. The chain has TRBV5-1 and TRBJ1-2, with 7 bases fitting TRBD1. V lost 5 bases, J lost 4 bases, and 8 bases stayed unmatched. The CDR3 covers 14 residues. Per the germline V gene, CDR1 is SGHRS and CDR2 is YFSETQ. The CDR3 region has the DNA TGCGCCAGCAGTCTGCCGGGACAGAGCTATGGCTACACCTTC. As protein: CASSLPGQSYGYTF. The entire variable domain, with the rest obtained from reference TRBV5-1 and TRBJ1-2, is as follows: KAGVTQTPRYLIKTRGQQVTLSCSPISGHRSVSWYQQTPGQGLQFLFEYFSETQRNKGNFPGRFSGRQFSNSRSEMNVSTLELGDSALYLCASSLPGQSYGYTFGSGTRLTVV.

A few counts support this clonotype. This chain joins TRBV25-1 and TRBJ2-3, with TRBD2 matching over 12 bases. The CDR3 spans 16 residues. Germline V CDR1 and CDR2: MGHDK, SYGVNS. Germline trimming cut 6 bases from V and 6 bases from J; bases unmatched to any gene: 10. CDR3 in amino acids: CASSPRASGRGDTQYF. DNA of the CDR3: TGTGCCAGCAGCCCTAGGGCTAGCGGGAGGGGTGATACGCAGTATTTT. Full variable domain (outside the CDR3, taken from reference TRBV25-1 and TRBJ2-3): EADIYQTPRYLVIGTGKKITLECSQTMGHDKMYWYQQDPGMELHLIHYSYGVNSTEKGDLSSESTVSRIRTEHFPLTLESARPSHTSQYLCASSPRASGRGDTQYFGPGTRLTVL.

At least ten counts were recorded for this clonotype. One end of the junction does not line up with germline, which may come from a read error. The V and J genes are TRBV4-2 and TRBJ2-1; D not certain. Germline V gene lookup returns CDR1 LGHNA and CDR2 YNFKEQ. This CDR3 has 15 residues. CDR3 nucleotide sequence: TGTGCCAGCACCCAAGATCGGAGCTCCTACAATGAGCAGTTCTTC. Translated, it gives CASTQDRSSYNEQFF.

The rearrangement uses TRBV6-2 or TRBV6-3 and TRBJ2-1; no definite D call. The V and J ends lost 2 bases and 5 bases respectively, with 10 bases between them. The length of the CDR3 is 14 residues. Germline V CDR1 and CDR2: MNHEY, SVGEGT. The CDR3 DNA sequence: TGTGCCAGCAGTTACGGTGGGCTTAACAATGAGCAGTTCTTC. This translates into CASSYGGLNNEQFF.

V and J are TRBV7-3 and TRBJ2-1; weak D call: TRBD2 (6 bases). Germline CDR1 SGHTA, CDR2 FQGTGA. This CDR3 is 17 amino acids long. Trimming stripped 2 bases from V and 0 bases from J, with 14 bases between. The CDR3 spells CASSLAAGLSSYNEQFF. The CDR3 nucleotides are TGTGCCAGCAGCTTAGCAGCGGGCCTTAGCTCCTACAATGAGCAGTTCTTC.

This clonotype was detected only a few times. This rearrangement joins TRBV12-3 or TRBV12-4 to TRBJ1-1; 7 positions match TRBD1. This CDR3 spans 14 amino acids. Germline trimming cut 5 bases from V and 8 bases from J; bases unmatched to any gene: 11. The CDR3 DNA reads TGTGCCAGCAGTGTGACAGGGTCGCGGGTAGAAGCTTTCTTT. Amino acids: CASSVTGSRVEAFF.

The chain joins TRBV7-9 to TRBJ1-6; D uncertain. This CDR3 contains 17 residues. Germline CDR1 is SEHNR and CDR2 is FQNEAQ (reference sequence). The V end lost 4 bases, the J end lost 3 bases, and 16 bases lay between the germline ends. The CDR3 region has the DNA TGTGCCAGCAGCTCAGCACGCGGCAAGGGCTATAATTCACCCCTCCACTTT. Protein product: CASSSARGKGYNSPLHF.

This clonotype came up many times. The chain carries TRBV5-6 and TRBJ2-2, with a weak D call TRBD2 (5 bases). Trimming cost V 4 bases and J 8 bases, with 15 bases left between them. The CDR3 covers 14 residues. From germline, CDR1 is SGHDT and CDR2 YYEEEE. CDR3 residues: CASSEGGGAGELFF. DNA for the CDR3: TGTGCCAGCAGCGAGGGTGGCGGAGCAGGGGAGCTGTTTTTT.

The chain couples TRBV5-5 to TRBJ2-1; D might be TRBD2 (5 bases). The V end was cut by 4 bases, the J end by 7 bases, with 24 bases between. This CDR3 contains 17 residues. Germline CDR1 is SGHKS and CDR2 is YYEKEE (reference sequence). CDR3 bases: TGTGCCAGCAGCGTAGTCGGTACTAGTAAAGATAGGAATGAGCAGTTCTTC. It specifies CASSVVGTSKDRNEQFF.

On this clonotype itself: Its ends do not fully match the called genes, so a read error is possible. The rearrangement links TRBV7-2 to TRBJ2-3; D might be TRBD1 or TRBD2, each matching 5 bases. The CDR3 has 18 residues. Germline CDR1 is SGHTA and CDR2 is FQGNSA. CDR3 region: CAGSLAGMGEAGRDTQYF. For the CDR3, the DNA is TGTGCCGGCAGCTTAGCTGGGATGGGGGAAGCAGGAAGAGATACGCAGTATTTT.

This clonotype was counted a few times. The chain carries TRBV11-2 and TRBJ2-7; 7 bases fit TRBD2. Losses at the gene ends were 6 bases for V and 1 base for J; bases not matched to a gene: 9. Germline V gives CDR1 SGHAT, CDR2 FQNNGV. This CDR3 region has 15 residues. In DNA, the CDR3 is TGTGCCAGCAGACCAATAGCGGGCCTATCCTACGAGCAGTACTTC. It specifies CASRPIAGLSYEQYF.

This clonotype was seen more than once but under ten times. V usage is TRBV11-2 and J usage is TRBJ2-1; TRBD1 agrees at 9 bases. Per germline, CDR1 SGHAT and CDR2 FQNNGV. V shed 3 bases, J shed 2 bases, and the junction held 8 bases outside the gene matches. This CDR3 spans 17 amino acids. CDR3: CASSLRAGTGTYNEQFF. CDR3 DNA: TGTGCCAGCAGCTTGAGGGCCGGGACAGGGACCTACAATGAGCAGTTCTTC.

The rearrangement joins TRBV7-2 to TRBJ1-2, with TRBD1 matching 7 bases. Losses at the gene ends were 4 bases for V and 0 bases for J; bases not matched to a gene: 5. This CDR3 is built from 15 residues. From germline, CDR1 is SGHTA and CDR2 FQGNSA. In nucleotides, the CDR3 is TGTGCCAGCAGCTCGACAGGGACAGCTAACTATGGCTACACCTTC. It is translated as CASSSTGTANYGYTF.

There are many counts of this clonotype. This chain uses TRBV18 with TRBJ1-2; possible D gene TRBD1, 6 bases. V lost 3 bases to trimming and J lost 5 bases, with 10 bases between them. The CDR3 has 13 amino acids. CDR1 and CDR2 from the germline V gene are KGHSH and LQKENI. CDR3 DNA: TGTGCCAGCTCACCGGCAGGGGATTATGGCTACACCTTC. The encoded protein is CASSPAGDYGYTF.

At least ten counts were recorded for this clonotype. CDR3 nucleotide sequence: TGCGCCAGCAGCCCGCTGGAGGGGTCGAGCTACACCTTC. Translation gives CASSPLEGSSYTF. V gene TRBV5-1 combines with J gene TRBJ1-2, with a possible D match to TRBD1 (5 bases). Germline-derived CDR1 and CDR2 are SGHRS and YFSETQ. The CDR3 length is 13 residues. V lost 4 bases, J lost 9 bases, and 16 bases lay in between.

This clonotype was recorded many times. The chain employs TRBV10-3 and TRBJ2-1; D gene unclear. Trimming took off 10 bases at V and 10 bases at J, with 17 bases between the two ends. Germline values: CDR1 ENHRY, CDR2 SYGVKD. The CDR3 is made up of 12 amino acids. The CDR3 here is CATTPVGSEQFF. The CDR3 bases are TGTGCCACAACGCCGGTAGGCAGCGAGCAGTTCTTC.

This clonotype was counted many times. V and J are TRBV20-1 and TRBJ2-1, with D perhaps TRBD1 or TRBD2 (5 bases each). The CDR3 contains 11 residues. V shed 3 bases and J shed 7 bases, with 7 bases lying between them. The V gene's germline CDR1 is DFQATT and CDR2 SNEGSKA (reference sequence). The CDR3 nucleotides are TGCAGTGCTAGCAGGGAGAATGAGCAGTTCTTC. Translation: CSASRENEQFF.

The genes are TRBV27 and TRBJ2-6, with D possibly TRBD1 on 5 matching bases. This CDR3 spans 18 amino acids. Trimming pared 2 bases from V and 4 bases from J, leaving 18 bases between. Germline V CDR1 and CDR2: MNHEY, SMNVEV (reference sequence). CDR3 DNA sequence: TGTGCCAGCAGTTTAAGTTCGGGCAGGGTGGTCGGGGCCAACGTCCTGACTTTC. Translated: CASSLSSGRVVGANVLTF.

Sample share makes this clonotype medium-sized. The V gene is TRBV7-9, the J gene TRBJ1-2; the D gene is possibly TRBD1 (5 bases). This CDR3 has 15 amino acids. With 4 bases removed from V and 4 bases from J, the gap between germline ends came to 16 bases. Germline CDR1 reads SEHNR; CDR2 reads FQNEAQ (reference sequence). The CDR3 DNA follows: TGTGCCAGCAGCTCCACCTCAGGGTCGAGCTATGGCTACACCTTC. This gives the protein CASSSTSGSSYGYTF.

The CDR3 DNA reads as TGCAGTGCTAGAGAATCACTAGCGGGAGTCTACGAGCAGTACTTC. Residues: CSARESLAGVYEQYF. This rearrangement joins TRBV20-1 to TRBJ2-7; 11 nucleotides align to TRBD2. Germline CDR1 DFQATT, CDR2 SNEGSKA (reference sequence). Trimming removed 0 bases from V and 3 bases from J; junction bases left unmatched: 4. There are 15 residues in the CDR3.

This chain connects TRBV6-2 or TRBV6-3 to TRBJ2-7; 7 bases match TRBD1. J was trimmed by 1 base and V by 2 bases; bases with no gene match: 14. CDR1 is MNHEY, CDR2 SVGEGT, per germline. CDR3 length equals 18 residues. CDR3 residues: CASSYRNPGTAFSYEQYF. CDR3 nucleotide sequence: TGTGCCAGCAGTTACCGAAATCCCGGGACAGCCTTTTCCTACGAGCAGTACTTC.

The chain employs TRBV20-1 and TRBJ2-7; D not certain. The germline V gene encodes CDR1 DFQATT and CDR2 SNEGSKA (reference sequence). Trimming took 0 bases from V and 0 from J, leaving 12 bases between them. This CDR3 contains 15 residues. As DNA, the CDR3 is TGCAGTGCTAGAGATAGGGTACTGAGCTCCTACGAGCAGTACTTC. Translation gives CSARDRVLSSYEQYF.

The rearrangement joins TRBV7-9 to TRBJ2-5; 8 bases map to TRBD1. V dropped 5 bases and J dropped 5; count of bases not matched to a gene: 4. Germline-derived CDR1 and CDR2 are SEHNR and FQNEAQ (reference sequence). This CDR3 region has 13 residues. Written as DNA, the CDR3 is TGTGCCAGCAGCGGACAGGGCGGGGAGACCCAGTACTTC. It is translated as CASSGQGGETQYF. The full variable domain, with the rest looked up from reference TRBV7-9 and TRBJ2-5, is DTGVSQNPRHKITKRGQNVTFRCDPISEHNRLYWYRQTLGQGPEFLTYFQNEAQLEKSRLLSDRFSAERPKGSFSTLEIQRTEQGDSAMYLCASSGQGGETQYFGPGTRLLVL.

The chain uses TRBV7-2 and TRBJ2-7; the D gene is possibly TRBD2 (7 bases). The CDR3 is made up of 15 amino acids. The V end lost 1 base, the J end lost 2 bases, and 12 bases lay between the germline ends. The V gene's germline CDR1 is SGHTA and CDR2 FQGNSA. The CDR3 spells CASSLERDTTYEQYF. The CDR3 DNA reads TGTGCCAGCAGCTTAGAGCGGGACACCACCTACGAGCAGTACTTC.

The chain joins TRBV7-2 to TRBJ1-5, with a tentative D call TRBD1 (6 bases). The V and J ends lost 6 bases and 10 bases respectively, with 22 bases between them. The CDR3 has 15 amino acids. Germline V lookup: CDR1 SGHTA, CDR2 FQGNSA. The CDR3: CASSTTGTPLIPQHF. The CDR3 DNA is TGTGCCAGCAGTACAACAGGGACGCCCTTGATACCCCAGCATTTT. The full variable domain, completed using reference TRBV7-2 and TRBJ1-5, is GAGVSQSPSNKVTEKGKDVELRCDPISGHTALYWYRQSLGQGLEFLIYFQGNSAPDKSGLPSDRFSAERTGGSVSTLTIQRTQQEDSAVYLCASSTTGTPLIPQHFGDGTRLSIL.

Notes on this clonotype: A read error may be the cause here, since a much bigger clone is one base away. The chain combines TRBV4-3 with TRBJ2-7; a possible D gene is TRBD2 (6 bases). This CDR3 is built from 15 residues. Trimming pared 1 base from V and 3 bases from J, leaving 13 bases between. Germline V gives CDR1 LGHNA, CDR2 YSLEER. The CDR3 reads CASSQGSSGCYEQYF. The CDR3 nucleotides are TGCGCCAGCAGCCAAGGCAGTAGCGGATGCTACGAGCAGTACTTC.